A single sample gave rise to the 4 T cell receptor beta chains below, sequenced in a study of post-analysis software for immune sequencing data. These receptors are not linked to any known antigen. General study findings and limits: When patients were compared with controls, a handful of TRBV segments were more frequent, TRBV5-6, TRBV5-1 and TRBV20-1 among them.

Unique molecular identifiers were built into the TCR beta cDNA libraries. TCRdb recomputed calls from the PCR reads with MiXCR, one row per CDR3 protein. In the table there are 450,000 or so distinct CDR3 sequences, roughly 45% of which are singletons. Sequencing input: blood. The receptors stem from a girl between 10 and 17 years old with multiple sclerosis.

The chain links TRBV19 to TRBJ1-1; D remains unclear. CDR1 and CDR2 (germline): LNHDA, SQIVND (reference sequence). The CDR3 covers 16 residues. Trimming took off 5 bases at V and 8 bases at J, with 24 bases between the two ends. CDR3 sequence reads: CASSRSPLGDLMEAFF. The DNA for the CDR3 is TGTGCCAGTAGTCGGAGTCCCCTCGGAGACCTGATGGAAGCTTTCTTT.

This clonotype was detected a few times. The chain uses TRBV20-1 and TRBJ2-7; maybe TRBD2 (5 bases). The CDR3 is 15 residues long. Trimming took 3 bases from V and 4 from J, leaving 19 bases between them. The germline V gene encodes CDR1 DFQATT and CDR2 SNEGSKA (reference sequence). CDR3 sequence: CSARSGIPLGYEQYF. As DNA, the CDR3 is TGCAGTGCTAGGAGCGGTATTCCCTTAGGGTACGAGCAGTACTTC.

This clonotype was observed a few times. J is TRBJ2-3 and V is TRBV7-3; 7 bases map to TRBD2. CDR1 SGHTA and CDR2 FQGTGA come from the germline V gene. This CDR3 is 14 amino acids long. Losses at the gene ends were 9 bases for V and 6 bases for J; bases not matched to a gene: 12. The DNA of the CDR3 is TGTGCCAGTAGCCGGCAGATCGGGGGGGATACGCAGTATTTT. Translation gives CASSRQIGGDTQYF.

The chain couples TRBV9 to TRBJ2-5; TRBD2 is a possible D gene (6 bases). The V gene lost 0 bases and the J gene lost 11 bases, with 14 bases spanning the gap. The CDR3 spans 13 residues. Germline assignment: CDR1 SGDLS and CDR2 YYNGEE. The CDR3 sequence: CASSVDRGREQYF. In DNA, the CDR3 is TGTGCCAGCAGCGTAGATCGGGGACGGGAGCAGTACTTC.